Below, 5 T cell receptor beta chains from the same sample are listed, as sequenced in a study of cytomegalovirus exposure and HLA in healthy donors. The PCR made use of 60 Vbeta and 13 Jbeta primers. The method was immunoSEQ multiplex PCR; TCRdb's version includes in-frame clones alone and lacks a portion of them. The sample totals approximately 71,000 clones; its top ten clones hold 3% to 4%. Sequenced: PBMCs. The receptors come from a female donor in good health and CMV-seropositive.

The V gene is TRBV6-1, the J gene TRBJ2-7; TRBD1 agrees at 8 bases. Germline loops: CDR1 MNHNS, CDR2 SASEGT. V dropped 2 bases and J dropped 7; count of bases not matched to a gene: 10. This CDR3 region has 15 residues. The chain's CDR3 is CASSETTGALGEQYF. The CDR3 DNA is TGTGCCAGCAGTGAAACGACAGGGGCATTGGGTGAGCAGTACTTC.

The V call is TRBV9, the J call TRBJ2-1; D may be TRBD1 (5 bases). Per the germline V gene, CDR1 is SGDLS and CDR2 is YYNGEE. CDR3 length: 14 amino acids. The ends were cut back, 0 bases at V and 5 bases at J, with 9 bases in the middle. CDR3 region: CASSVDDSHNEQFF. CDR3 bases: TGTGCCAGCAGCGTAGATGACAGCCACAATGAGCAGTTCTTC.

The J gene is TRBJ2-1, the V gene TRBV10-1; 8 bases line up with TRBD2. Germline V CDR1 and CDR2: WNHNN, SYGVQD (reference sequence). This CDR3 comprises 16 residues. The trim removed 0 bases at V and 1 base at J, leaving 2 bases unmatched. The CDR3 here is CASSESGLDSYNEQFF. In DNA form, the CDR3 reads TGCGCCAGCAGTGAGTCGGGACTAGATTCCTACAATGAGCAGTTCTTC.

The J gene is TRBJ2-3, the V gene TRBV2, with D uncertain. CDR1 is SNHLY and CDR2 is FYNNEI in the germline V gene. Trimming removed 9 bases at V and 2 bases at J, with 6 bases between. This CDR3 comprises 11 residues. This CDR3 is CAREDTDTQYF. CDR3 sequence (DNA): TGTGCCAGAGAGGACACAGATACGCAGTATTTT.

The chain has TRBV7-2 and TRBJ1-1; 10 nucleotides line up with TRBD1. Germline values: CDR1 SGHTA, CDR2 FQGNSA. The CDR3 spans 14 residues. J lost 5 bases, V lost 5 bases, and 5 bases had no gene match. CDR3 in DNA: TGTGCCAGCAGCATAGACAGGGGGCGTACTGAAGCTTTCTTT. This codes for CASSIDRGRTEAFF.